The rows below give T cell receptor beta chains drawn from one sample of a study of identical twins. TCRdb re-called the 5' RACE reads with MiXCR, one entry per CDR3 protein. The sample yields hundreds of thousands of distinct CDR3 sequences, about 7.3% seen once. A further study also used this sample, focusing on yellow fever vaccine responses in identical twins.

Sequencing was carried out using memory (CD45RO+) T cells sorted from blood. These receptors all stem from a woman between 18 and 30 years old in good health. Both conserved end residues are part of each CDR3. The size field is filled for only some rows; it gives once, few, many or a size class.

J | V | length | size | CDR3
TRBJ2-6 | TRBV6-1 | 16 | many | CATKSGQGSGANVLTF
TRBJ2-5 | TRBV24-1 | 13 | few | CAVGRARVETQYF
TRBJ2-3 | TRBV4-2 | 16 | many | CASSITSGGGTDTQYF
TRBJ2-2 | TRBV4-2 | 15 | few | CASTHGQGGTGELFF
TRBJ1-2 | TRBV3-1 | 14 | . | CASSQDQGIYGYTF
TRBJ2-1 | TRBV18 | 15 | few | CASSPLWTSGNEQFF
TRBJ2-1 | TRBV20-1 | 14 | once | CCAPDPISYNEQFF
TRBJ1-3 | TRBV6-1 | 16 | . | CASSDHDRGRGNTIYF
TRBJ2-1 | TRBV9 | 17 | few | CASSPRWTSGSRDEQFF
TRBJ2-3 | TRBV5-1 | 15 | many | CASNPGRGAEDTQYF
TRBJ2-2 | TRBV4-1 | 18 | few | CASSQPPGLGAGTGELFF
TRBJ2-3 | TRBV6-4 | 15 | many | CASSRLAGSTDTQYF
TRBJ2-3 | TRBV20-1 | 18 | . | CSARDVTSGGPALFPQYF
TRBJ2-2 | TRBV5-1 | 13 | few | CASSPRLAGELFF
TRBJ1-1 | TRBV29-1 | 13 | many | CSVEENRNTEAFF
TRBJ1-5 | TRBV6-1 | 14 | many | CASSLRGPNQPQHF
TRBJ1-1 | TRBV14 | 13 | . | CASSTGRNTEAFF
TRBJ2-2 | TRBV5-1 | 13 | . | CASSPGLTGELFF
TRBJ2-2 | TRBV3-1 | 13 | . | CASSQGGGRELFF
TRBJ2-3 | TRBV3-1 | 14 | many | CASSRDRETDTQYF
TRBJ2-1 | TRBV25-1 | 14 | many | CASSHPGLYNEQFF
TRBJ1-2 | TRBV6-5 | 15 | few | CASSYGQGLAYVYTF
TRBJ1-6 | TRBV3-1 | 14 | many | CASSQYSYNSPLHF
TRBJ2-1 | TRBV20-1 | 14 | many | CSAITSGRYNEQFF
TRBJ2-1 | TRBV12-3/TRBV12-4 | 13 | many | CASSPTITGEQFF
TRBJ1-3 | TRBV5-6 | 15 | few | CASSKRTEAGGTIYF
TRBJ2-2 | TRBV3-1 | 16 | . | CASSRREVANTGELFF
TRBJ1-2 | TRBV12-3/TRBV12-4 | 13 | many | CASTGTGRYGYTF
TRBJ1-5 | TRBV20-1 | 14 | . | CSAGGGQEVQPQHF
TRBJ2-6 | TRBV28 | 15 | few | CASRDQGAGANVLTF
TRBJ1-4 | TRBV12-3/TRBV12-4 | 17 | many | CASSPGGWAGRGEKLFF
TRBJ2-2 | TRBV15 | 18 | . | CATSRDRGAGLGSGELFF
TRBJ2-2 | TRBV5-1 | 16 | many | CASSGGAGLNTGELFF
TRBJ2-1 | TRBV7-2 | 17 | . | CASNFGVGKNKGNEQFF
TRBJ2-1 | TRBV6-1 | 15 | once | CASRGSGISYNEQFF
TRBJ1-2 | TRBV6-6 | 13 | many | CASSYDSPGGYTF
TRBJ1-3 | TRBV10-3 | 14 | many | CATGNSTTGNTIYF
TRBJ2-5 | TRBV18 | 13 | many | CASSQRQGETQYF
TRBJ2-5 | TRBV20-1 | 13 | . | CSAPPIVGETQYF
TRBJ2-5 | TRBV3-1 | 17 | . | CASSPPLGRVQQETQYF
TRBJ1-5 | TRBV12-3/TRBV12-4 | 17 | many | CASSSPDRSIGNQPQHF
TRBJ2-5 | TRBV7-6 | 15 | . | CASTPTPTNQETQYF
TRBJ2-3 | TRBV9 | 16 | many | CASSVAGGFSTDTQYF
TRBJ2-1 | TRBV20-1 | 14 | few | CSASSGGMKNEQFF
TRBJ2-7 | TRBV18 | 13 | many | CASSPSQGYEQYF
TRBJ1-2 | TRBV3-1 | 16 | few | CASSQDRGPGPYGYTF